The 14 T cell receptor beta chains reported below all come from one sample, sequenced in a study of blood T cell repertoires in COVID-19. Only in-frame clones appear in the TCRdb table, and some are missing; sequencing was by immunoSEQ multiplex PCR. The sample has under 30,000 clones, approximately 84% seen once. Source material: peripheral blood. The receptor set was obtained from a man older than 75 with active COVID-19.

The chain has TRBV5-1 and TRBJ2-4; TRBD1 aligns across 10 bases. V shed 6 bases, J shed 4 bases, and the junction held 10 bases outside the gene matches. Looked up from germline, CDR1 is SGHRS and CDR2 is YFSETQ. This CDR3 has 16 amino acids. The CDR3 spells CASTKFPGQGKNIQYF. The CDR3 bases are TGCGCCAGCACCAAATTCCCGGGACAGGGGAAAAACATTCAGTACTTC.

This chain connects TRBV5-1 to TRBJ2-1, with D possibly matching TRBD2 (5 bases). Germline values: CDR1 SGHRS, CDR2 YFSETQ. V was shortened by 4 bases and J by 4 bases, with 12 bases between the two germline ends. The length of the CDR3 is 14 residues. The CDR3 region has the DNA TGCGCCAGCAGCCCACCGGGGAGTTACAATGAGCAGTTCTTC. This gives the protein CASSPPGSYNEQFF.

This clone was seen a single time. The chain is built from TRBV5-4 and TRBJ2-7, with TRBD2 identical over 8 bases. V trimming: 0 bases; J trimming: 0 bases; junction bases outside the gene matches: 2. Per germline, CDR1 SGHNT and CDR2 YYREEE (reference sequence). CDR3 length: 15 amino acids. CDR3 residues: CASSLDGGGSYEQYF. In DNA form, the CDR3 reads TGTGCCAGCAGCTTGGACGGGGGGGGCTCCTACGAGCAGTACTTC.

The chain is built from TRBV20-1 and TRBJ1-2; D remains ambiguous. CDR1 DFQATT and CDR2 SNEGSKA come from the germline V gene (reference sequence). With 4 bases removed from V and 1 base from J, the gap between germline ends came to 4 bases. The CDR3 runs to 11 residues. CDR3 nucleotide sequence: TGCAGTGCTACCCATAACTATGGCTACACCTTC. Translating it yields CSATHNYGYTF.

The chain carries TRBV7-3 and TRBJ1-1, with D perhaps matching TRBD1 (5 bases). Deletions cut 4 bases from V and 1 base from J, with 19 bases between. Germline CDR1 reads SGHTA; CDR2 reads FQGTGA. The CDR3 is made up of 17 amino acids. The CDR3 sequence: CASSSLPAQGTNTEAFF. The DNA for the CDR3 is TGTGCCAGCAGCTCCCTCCCAGCGCAGGGAACGAACACTGAAGCTTTCTTT.

This clone was detected only once. The chain couples TRBV20-1 to TRBJ1-2; the D is unclear. This CDR3 comprises 11 residues. V was trimmed by 2 bases and J by 6 bases, leaving 7 bases between them. Per germline, CDR1 DFQATT and CDR2 SNEGSKA (reference sequence). CDR3 sequence reads: CSARSSHGYTF. The CDR3 DNA reads TGCAGTGCTAGATCCAGTCATGGCTACACCTTC.

This clone was seen just once. This chain connects TRBV5-4 to TRBJ1-2, with 11 bases aligning to TRBD1. CDR3 length equals 15 residues. CDR1 and CDR2 from the germline V gene are SGHNT and YYREEE (reference sequence). After removal of 4 bases from V and 5 bases from J, the junction contained 7 bases not matched to a gene. The CDR3: CASSLGQGAIYGYTF. CDR3 nucleotides: TGTGCCAGCAGCCTCGGACAGGGGGCAATATATGGCTACACCTTC.

The chain joins TRBV3-1 (or the pseudogene TRBV3-2) to TRBJ1-6; D remains ambiguous. V was pared by 0 bases and J by 10 bases, with 16 bases between. CDR1 is LGHDT, CDR2 YNNKEL, per germline (reference sequence). The CDR3 has 16 residues. The CDR3 nucleotides are TGTGCCAGCAGCCAAGATCTTCCGGGAAGTTGGTCACCCCTCCACTTT. Encoded protein: CASSQDLPGSWSPLHF.

This clone was observed once. The V and J genes are TRBV6-1 and TRBJ1-5, with 9 bases aligning to TRBD1. V shed 4 bases and J 1 base; nucleotides not matched to a gene: 11. Per germline, CDR1 MNHNS and CDR2 SASEGT. The length of the CDR3 is 18 residues. The CDR3 sequence is CASSADRGRSVSNQPQHF. The CDR3 nucleotides are TGTGCCAGCAGTGCGGACAGGGGCCGCTCCGTGAGCAATCAGCCCCAGCATTTT.

The J gene is TRBJ1-2, the V gene TRBV2; D is uncertain. The V end lost 0 bases, the J end lost 4 bases, and 3 bases lay between the germline ends. The CDR3 loop spans 12 amino acids. Germline values: CDR1 SNHLY, CDR2 FYNNEI. Here the CDR3 DNA reads TGTGCCAGCAGTGAAGCCCGCTATGGCTACACCTTC. This sequence encodes CASSEARYGYTF.

The gene calls are TRBV5-1 and TRBJ1-6, with 9 nucleotides matching TRBD1. The CDR3 length is 16 residues. The germline CDR1 and CDR2 sequences are SGHRS and YFSETQ. Trimming removed 2 bases from V and 9 bases from J; junction bases left unmatched: 9. The CDR3 here is CASSFFPGQGTSPLHF. Written as DNA, the CDR3 is TGCGCCAGCAGCTTCTTCCCGGGACAGGGAACTTCACCCCTCCACTTT.

The V gene is TRBV6-5, the J gene TRBJ1-3; TRBD1 is a possible D gene (6 bases). The CDR3 contains 16 residues. Trimming removed 0 bases at V and 0 bases at J, with 9 bases between. Per the germline V gene, CDR1 is MNHEY and CDR2 is SVGAGI. The CDR3 loop reads CASSYSDRPSGNTIYF. Written as DNA, the CDR3 is TGTGCCAGCAGTTACTCCGACAGGCCCTCTGGAAACACCATATATTTT.

The chain couples TRBV27 to TRBJ2-5, with 9 bases matching TRBD1. Trimming took 5 bases from V and 3 from J; bases not matched to a gene: 4. Germline assignment: CDR1 MNHEY and CDR2 SMNVEV (reference sequence). The CDR3 is 14 residues long. The CDR3 is CASSLTGGEETQYF. The CDR3 nucleotides read TGTGCCAGCAGTCTTACAGGGGGCGAAGAGACCCAGTACTTC.

The chain recombines TRBV7-9 with TRBJ2-5; 10 positions agree with TRBD1. Trimming cost V 4 bases and J 5 bases; bases outside gene matches: 1. Germline assignment: CDR1 SEHNR and CDR2 FQNEAQ (reference sequence). The CDR3 covers 13 residues. The CDR3 spells CASSWTGGETQYF. The CDR3 bases are TGTGCCAGCAGCTGGACAGGGGGGGAGACCCAGTACTTC. The full variable domain, rest sourced from reference TRBV7-9 and TRBJ2-5, is DTGVSQNPRHKITKRGQNVTFRCDPISEHNRLYWYRQTLGQGPEFLTYFQNEAQLEKSRLLSDRFSAERPKGSFSTLEIQRTEQGDSAMYLCASSWTGGETQYFGPGTRLLVL.